This TCR beta chain was retrieved from a study of T-cell memory formation after mild COVID-19. TCRdb used MiXCR to reprocess the 5' RACE reads, holding one entry per CDR3 protein. Seen here are about 190,000 distinct CDR3 sequences, roughly a tenth observed once, and the top ten hold around 3.3%. Trimming at V came to 0 bases and at J to 5 bases, leaving 10 bases not matched to a gene. Germline lookup yields CDR1 LNHNV and CDR2 YYDKDF (reference sequence). CDR3 length: 17 amino acids. The chain carries TRBV15 and TRBJ2-4, with 7 bases identical to TRBD2. The receptor comes from a man between 18 and 35 years old who had mild COVID-19 (a few samples of this study predate the infection). Cell type and time point are not known. The material sequenced was PBMCs or a T cell subset sorted from them (not recorded which). The CDR3 reads CATSRDVLLGGENIQYF. CDR3 nucleotide sequence: TGTGCCACCAGCAGAGATGTACTACTGGGGGGGGAAAACATTCAGTACTTC.